These 25 T cell receptor beta chains came from one sample sequenced in a study of blood T cell repertoires in COVID-19 (dated by TCRdb to 2019 to 2021). The library was built by means of the immunoSEQ multiplex PCR assay. The clones in this table, taken by TCRdb from immuneACCESS, are in-frame only. Not every clone is retained; where verified, under half of the shortfall comes from an unresolved V gene, and the cause of the rest is unknown. The sample table contains over 100,000 clones; only one count was recorded for approximately 80% of them. The ten biggest clones cover around 8% of the sample. Sequencing was done on a sample of peripheral blood. These receptors were obtained from a woman aged 55-70 years with active or convalescent COVID-19.

The genes are TRBV19 and TRBJ1-4, with a tentative D call TRBD1 (6 bases). CDR1 is LNHDA and CDR2 is SQIVND in the germline V gene (reference sequence). The V gene lost 4 bases and the J gene lost 8 bases, with 11 bases spanning the gap. CDR3 length: 13 residues. The CDR3 bases are TGTGCCAGTAGTACGGACAGCAGAGAAAAACTGTTTTTT. As protein: CASSTDSREKLFF. Full variable domain (missing parts from reference TRBV19 and TRBJ1-4): DGGITQSPKYLFRKEGQNVTLSCEQNLNHDAMYWYRQDPGQGLRLIYYSQIVNDFQKGDIAEGYSVSREKKESFPLTVTSAQKNPTAFYLCASSTDSREKLFFGSGTQLSVL.

This clone has more than one count but fewer than ten. The chain has TRBV15 and TRBJ2-1; the D gene is possibly TRBD2 (7 bases). The V end was cut by 3 bases, the J end by 2 bases, with 14 bases between. Germline-derived CDR1 and CDR2 are LNHNV and YYDKDF (reference sequence). The CDR3 spans 16 residues. The CDR3 sequence is CATSRDGGAAYNEQFF. In nucleotides, the CDR3 is TGTGCCACCAGCAGGGATGGGGGGGCCGCCTACAATGAGCAGTTCTTC.

V and J are TRBV5-1 and TRBJ2-1, with D perhaps TRBD1 (5 bases). V was pared by 4 bases and J by 4 bases, with 12 bases between. Germline CDR1 reads SGHRS; CDR2 reads YFSETQ. The CDR3 sequence is 14 residues long. The CDR3 region has the DNA TGCGCCAGCAGCCTTACTCAGGGATACAATGAGCAGTTCTTC. Translating gives CASSLTQGYNEQFF.

The V call is TRBV9, the J call TRBJ1-1, with a tentative D call TRBD1 (5 bases). The CDR3 sequence is 14 residues long. V shed 4 bases and J shed 3 bases, with 13 bases lying between them. Germline loops: CDR1 SGDLS, CDR2 YYNGEE. The CDR3 region is CASSPRGRHTEAFF. The CDR3 DNA sequence: TGTGCCAGCAGCCCCCGGGGGAGGCACACTGAAGCTTTCTTT.

The V and J genes are TRBV11-3 and TRBJ2-1, with a tentative D call TRBD2 (6 bases). CDR1 is SGHNT and CDR2 is YENEEA in the germline V gene. This CDR3 is 14 amino acids long. V lost 3 bases and J lost 5, with 11 bases in between. CDR3 sequence reads: CASSFGGAHNEQFF. CDR3 in DNA: TGTGCCAGCAGCTTTGGCGGGGCCCACAATGAGCAGTTCTTC.

This chain uses TRBV27 with TRBJ2-3; 9 bases align to TRBD2. Germline V gene lookup returns CDR1 MNHEY and CDR2 SMNVEV (reference sequence). Germline trimming cut 4 bases from V and 6 bases from J; bases unmatched to any gene: 8. CDR3 length equals 15 residues. The CDR3 spells CASSYRASGADTQYF. In DNA, the CDR3 is TGTGCCAGCAGTTACCGGGCTAGCGGGGCTGATACGCAGTATTTT.

This clone occurred a few times. The chain carries TRBV11-2 and TRBJ1-3; D may be TRBD1 (6 bases). V lost 4 bases to trimming and J lost 3 bases, with 22 bases between them. The CDR3 contains 18 residues. Per the germline V gene, CDR1 is SGHAT and CDR2 is FQNNGV. CDR3 sequence reads: CASSSLMGGRGNGNTIYF. The CDR3 DNA sequence: TGTGCCAGCAGCTCTCTAATGGGGGGGCGCGGTAATGGAAACACCATATATTTT.

V and J are TRBV6-5 and TRBJ2-3; 8 bases align to TRBD1. Trimming cost V 0 bases and J 3 bases; bases outside gene matches: 5. Germline CDR1 is MNHEY and CDR2 is SVGAGI. The CDR3 is 16 residues long. CDR3 in DNA: TGTGCCAGCAGTTACTCACGGGACAGGTATACAGATACGCAGTATTTT. Encoded protein: CASSYSRDRYTDTQYF.

This clone has more than one count but fewer than ten. V is TRBV27 and J is TRBJ1-2, with 8 bases that match TRBD1. The V and J ends lost 2 bases and 4 bases, in that order; junction bases with no gene match: 9. CDR1 MNHEY and CDR2 SMNVEV come from the germline V gene (reference sequence). This CDR3 contains 16 residues. The chain's CDR3 is CASSLRGQGGAYGYTF. The CDR3 nucleotides are TGTGCCAGCAGTTTACGAGGACAGGGTGGGGCCTATGGCTACACCTTC.

This chain's CDR3 is CAISEGGNPYEQYF. The CDR3 DNA sequence: TGTGCCATCAGTGAGGGAGGGAACCCCTACGAGCAGTACTTC. The chain has TRBV10-3 and TRBJ2-7; possible D gene TRBD2, 6 bases. Trimming removed 2 bases at V and 2 bases at J, with 10 bases between. This CDR3 region has 14 residues. Germline CDR1 ENHRY, CDR2 SYGVKD.

This chain connects TRBV6-2 or TRBV6-3 to TRBJ1-1, with no clear D. The CDR3 spans 15 residues. Germline V gene data show CDR1 as MNHEY and CDR2 as SVGEGT. The V end was cut by 5 bases, the J end by 5 bases, with 18 bases between. The CDR3 reads CASSDGRDRKTEAFF. As DNA, the CDR3 is TGTGCCAGCAGTGACGGGAGGGATCGTAAAACTGAAGCTTTCTTT.

V gene TRBV28 combines with J gene TRBJ2-7; a weak D match, TRBD1 (5 bases). CDR3 length: 14 residues. V dropped 2 bases and J dropped 2 bases, with 10 bases sitting between them. From germline, CDR1 is MDHEN and CDR2 SYDVKM. CDR3 loop: CASSLRGPTYEQYF. CDR3 DNA sequence: TGTGCCAGCAGTTTAAGGGGCCCTACCTACGAGCAGTACTTC.

The chain employs TRBV6-6 and TRBJ2-1; D is unclear. The CDR3 length is 13 residues. Deletions cut 5 bases from V and 8 bases from J, with 13 bases between. Germline lookup yields CDR1 MNHNY and CDR2 SVGAGI (reference sequence). CDR3 protein: CASSLGSYDEQFF. The CDR3, as DNA: TGTGCCAGCAGTCTCGGTTCTTACGATGAGCAGTTCTTC.

The genes are TRBV28 and TRBJ1-6; tentative D call: TRBD1 (5 bases). This CDR3 is 15 amino acids long. V was pared by 4 bases and J by 8 bases, with 15 bases between. Germline CDR1 MDHEN, CDR2 SYDVKM. The CDR3 nucleotides read TGTGCCAGCAGTTATTCCTCAGGGTTGGATTCACCCCTCCACTTT. Its translation is CASSYSSGLDSPLHF. The entire variable domain, with the rest obtained from reference TRBV28 and TRBJ1-6, is as follows: DVKVTQSSRYLVKRTGEKVFLECVQDMDHENMFWYRQDPGLGLRLIYFSYDVKMKEKGDIPEGYSVSREKKERFSLILESASTNQTSMYLCASSYSSGLDSPLHFGNGTRLTVT.

Remarks on this clone: One junction end disagrees with the germline gene, perhaps due to a read error. The CDR3 is CASSRTGSTEAFF. The CDR3 DNA reads as TGTGCCAGCAGTCGGACAGGGTCTACTGAGGCTTTCTTT. This chain links TRBV28 with TRBJ1-1, with 8 bases matching TRBD1. Germline assignment: CDR1 MDHEN and CDR2 SYDVKM. CDR3 length: 13 residues.

This chain connects TRBV11-2 to TRBJ1-1; D gene uncertain. There are 16 residues in the CDR3. V was shortened by 2 bases and J by 0 bases, with 13 bases between the two germline ends. Germline CDR1 SGHAT, CDR2 FQNNGV. The CDR3 reads CASSLRGMGMNTEAFF. CDR3 DNA: TGTGCCAGCAGCTTACGAGGGATGGGGATGAACACTGAAGCTTTCTTT.

The V and J genes are TRBV24-1 and TRBJ2-1, with 13 positions matching TRBD2. V dropped 7 bases and J dropped 6; count of bases not matched to a gene: 5. The germline V gene has CDR1 KGHDR and CDR2 SFDVKD. This CDR3 region has 15 residues. This CDR3 is CATRDTSGRVNEQFF. CDR3 sequence (DNA): TGTGCCACCAGGGATACTAGCGGGAGGGTCAATGAGCAGTTCTTC.

The V call is TRBV28, the J call TRBJ2-7; D is possibly TRBD1 (5 bases). The CDR3 loop spans 11 amino acids. The germline V and J ends were trimmed by 8 bases and 4 bases, with 9 bases remaining between them. Germline V lookup: CDR1 MDHEN, CDR2 SYDVKM. The CDR3 loop reads CASSDTYEQYV. In DNA form, the CDR3 reads TGTGCCAGCTCGGACACGTACGAGCAGTACGTC.

The chain links TRBV30 to TRBJ2-7; D remains ambiguous. Looked up from germline, CDR1 is GTSNPN and CDR2 is SVGIG (reference sequence). V lost 1 base and J lost 9, with 19 bases in between. The CDR3 covers 14 residues. The CDR3 region has the DNA TGTGCCTGGAGTGGAAGAAGATTCCTACGAGCGCAGTACTTC. It encodes CAWSGRRFLRAQYF.

The rearrangement joins TRBV24-1 to TRBJ2-1; 8 bases line up with TRBD1. Germline-derived CDR1 and CDR2 are KGHDR and SFDVKD. CDR3 length: 16 residues. Unmatched junction bases numbered 6, after V lost 3 bases and J lost 3 bases. This chain's CDR3 is CATSDGTGSNYNEQFF. The CDR3 nucleotides read TGTGCCACCAGTGATGGGACAGGCTCAAACTACAATGAGCAGTTCTTC.

About this clone itself: The sample contains more than one DNA sequence encoding this CDR3. The rearrangement joins TRBV7-8 to TRBJ2-3; TRBD1 agrees at 7 bases. V shed 5 bases and J 0 bases; nucleotides not matched to a gene: 8. CDR1 is SGHVS and CDR2 is FQNEAQ in the germline V gene. The length of the CDR3 is 16 residues. The CDR3 DNA sequence: TGTGCCAGCAGCCTGGTGGCAGGGGGTAGCACAGATACGCAGTATTTT. Its protein product is CASSLVAGGSTDTQYF.

This clone was counted only a few times. This chain uses TRBV28 with TRBJ2-5, with a tentative D call TRBD2 (7 bases). The CDR3 sequence is 16 residues long. Germline assignment: CDR1 MDHEN and CDR2 SYDVKM. Deletions cut 7 bases from V and 2 bases from J, with 20 bases between. CDR3 sequence: CASNNPGEGDQETQYF. The CDR3 region has the DNA TGTGCCAGCAACAACCCTGGGGAGGGGGATCAAGAGACCCAGTACTTC. Full variable domain (rest looked up from reference TRBV28 and TRBJ2-5): DVKVTQSSRYLVKRTGEKVFLECVQDMDHENMFWYRQDPGLGLRLIYFSYDVKMKEKGDIPEGYSVSREKKERFSLILESASTNQTSMYLCASNNPGEGDQETQYFGPGTRLLVL.

The rearrangement joins TRBV5-1 to TRBJ1-2; the D is unclear. This CDR3 is 12 amino acids long. V gave up 1 base and J gave up 4 bases, with 5 bases separating them. Germline V gene lookup returns CDR1 SGHRS and CDR2 YFSETQ. The CDR3 sequence is CASSLRGYGYTF. In nucleotides, the CDR3 is TGCGCCAGCAGCTTGCGGGGCTATGGCTACACCTTC.

This chain joins TRBV15 and TRBJ2-7, with a weak D call TRBD2 (6 bases). This CDR3 has 15 amino acids. V lost 0 bases and J lost 3, with 12 bases in between. Germline CDR1 and CDR2: LNHNV and YYDKDF (reference sequence). CDR3 protein: CATSRDTTSFYEQYF. The CDR3 DNA follows: TGTGCCACCAGCAGAGATACGACTAGTTTCTACGAGCAGTACTTC.

This clone appeared once. The V gene is TRBV2, the J gene TRBJ1-2; TRBD1 matches 10 bases. CDR3 length equals 16 residues. Looked up from germline, CDR1 is SNHLY and CDR2 is FYNNEI. After removal of 2 bases from V and 4 bases from J, the junction contained 7 bases not matched to a gene. For the CDR3, the DNA is TGTGCCAGCAGTGAATCCGGGACAGGGGCTTTCTATGGCTACACCTTC. This translates into CASSESGTGAFYGYTF.